This record covers a single T cell receptor beta chain. What it recognizes is unknown. These data belong to a study of T cell responses to AZD1222 COVID-19 vaccine. V was pared by 11 bases and J by 3 bases, with 16 bases between. Germline-derived CDR1 and CDR2 are MNHNY and SVGAGI (reference sequence). CDR3 length: 13 residues. Clones were read by immunoSEQ multiplex PCR, and TCRdb kept only the in-frame ones, dropping some. The sample holds 150,000 to 200,000 clones; 80% to 90% are singletons and the top ten take around 5.8%. The study's findings and limits: Donors were mostly white British, more females; clonal diversity possibly underestimated.

The TCR was taken from an adult in good health. The chain has TRBV6-6 and TRBJ2-5, with unresolved D. This sample comprised peripheral blood, obtained on day 0 of AZD1222 vaccination. Written as DNA, the CDR3 is TGTGCCGTCCAAGCAGTGCAGAAAGAGACCCAGTACTTC. This gives the protein CAVQAVQKETQYF.